This T cell receptor (beta chain) was captured by sequencing in a study of Graves' ophthalmopathy and Graves' hyperthyroidism (dated by TCRdb to the late 2010s). Regarding the research as a whole: Hyperthyroidism was defined as stable when no progression to ophthalmopathy occurred within 18 months of follow-up. The study used TCR beta repertoire signatures to distinguish Graves' ophthalmopathy from Graves' hyperthyroidism and to predict progression to ophthalmopathy. In total, some 140 blood samples were TCR-sequenced: fewer than 50 ophthalmopathy, some 75 hyperthyroidism and approximately 17 hyperthyroidism-to-ophthalmopathy patients. To explore V-J signatures that separate ophthalmopathy from hyperthyroidism, a discovery set of around 97 patients was enrolled, consisting of 40 to 45 with ophthalmopathy and some 59 with stable hyperthyroidism. An independent validation cohort was composed of around 19 hyperthyroidism patients and around 16 patients who later progressed from hyperthyroidism to ophthalmopathy. T-cell repertoires of thyroid tissue and blood were compared in five or six hyperthyroidism patients. Following sample collection, hyperthyroidism patients were given methimazole at a starting dose of 30 mg daily, and ophthalmopathy patients were given high-dose intravenous methylprednisolone.

Broader findings and caveats from the paper: No statistical method was used to set the sample size in advance, and the investigators knew which group each participant was assigned to. Ophthalmopathy was separated from stable hyperthyroidism by the 13-signature model with about 85% sensitivity and 81% to 84% specificity in cross-validation and with 80%/75% in the test set. Most expanded thyroid clonotypes with a frequency above 0.001 also appeared in blood, which suggests that blood repertoires may reflect the immune response in the thyroid. In validation, the model predicted ophthalmopathy progression with less than 71% sensitivity and roughly 72% specificity; 12 predicted patients were CT-confirmed with GO in a median of 6.5 months.

About this clonotype itself: Its antigen is still unknown. Per-base qualities were not stored, and no clone one base away is much larger.

Patients with hyperthyroidism were aged 18 to 65 years, had been newly diagnosed, and had a disease duration of less than 2 months. Anyone with other autoimmune diseases, uncontrolled infections, pregnancy or lactation was excluded from the study. Clinical symptoms, serum thyroxine, TRAb, thyroid ultrasound and orbital computed tomography were used for diagnosis. Trizol reagent was used to extract the total RNA, and its quality was then checked on an Agilent 2100 Bioanalyzer. TCR beta CDR3 regions were amplified from RNA transcripts for repertoire sequencing. The first round was an RT-PCR using HTBI primers with the Qiagen OneStep RT-PCR kit, and this first round was followed by a second-round multiplex PCR, then size selection and purification. The libraries underwent paired-end sequencing with 100 bp reads on an Illumina HiSeq2000. The paper's processing steps were these. SOAPnuke was used to process the reads, removing any read that contained adapters or uncalled bases, had a mean Phred below 15, or lacked an exact match to the constant primer or identifier. High-quality paired reads were merged with COPE v1.2.5. Each unique nucleotide sequence was treated as a clonotype, and MiTCR v1.1 was used to align the clonotypes to the IMGT TRB V, D and J references. Only V-J combinations with frequency above 0.0001 were analysed, covering around 99% of repertoires. A TCR clonal expansion and chaos score per V-J combination was defined as the ratio of F50 clonal expansion to chaos observed in the TCRdist matrix. Welch's t-statistics and random forest were used to reduce the features to some 13 V-J combinations, which were then used as input to a naive Bayes classifier. The similarity between thyroid and blood repertoires was quantified using the Morisita-Horn index. The public reads were reprocessed in TCRdb via fastp at Q25 and MiXCR, keeping in-frame beta chains. Identical CDR3 protein sequences are pooled into one entry, listed with their most common genes and DNA. The V and J calls follow TCRdb's processing rather than the paper's. The table for this sample lists approximately 540,000 distinct CDR3 sequences; roughly 40% of them were counted only once. The top ten hold 4% to 5% of the sample.

Including the terminal cysteine and phenylalanine, the CDR3 comprises 15 residues. The retained sequence is limited to the CDR3, 45 bases, with the frame set at the first base. The germline V and J ends show losses of 5 bases and 4 bases respectively, and no gene match explains 10 bases of the junction. The sequenced material came from peripheral blood or thyroid tissue (not recorded which). The receptor was derived from an adult man with Graves' hyperthyroidism. The chain is assembled from TRBV12-3 or TRBV12-4 and TRBJ1-2; 7 bases in the middle match TRBD1. The DNA sequence is given as TGTGCCAGCAGTGCTTCTGCGACAGGGTCCTATGGCTACACCTTC. Translation gives CASSASATGSYGYTF.